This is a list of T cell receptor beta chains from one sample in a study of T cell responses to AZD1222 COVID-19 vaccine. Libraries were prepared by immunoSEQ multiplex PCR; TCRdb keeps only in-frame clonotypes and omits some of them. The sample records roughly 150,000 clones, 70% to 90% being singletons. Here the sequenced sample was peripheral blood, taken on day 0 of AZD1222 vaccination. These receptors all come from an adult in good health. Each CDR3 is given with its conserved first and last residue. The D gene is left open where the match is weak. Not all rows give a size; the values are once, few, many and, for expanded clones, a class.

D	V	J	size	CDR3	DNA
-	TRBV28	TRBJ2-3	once	CANQPRGGTDTQYF	TGTGCCAACCAACCCCGGGGCGGCACAGATACGCAGTATTTT
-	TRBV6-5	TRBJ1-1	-	CASSSADRLEAFF	TGTGCCAGCAGTTCCGCGGACCGGCTTGAAGCTTTCTTT
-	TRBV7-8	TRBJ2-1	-	CASSGTASSYNEQFF	TGTGCCAGCAGCGGGACTGCTAGCTCCTACAATGAGCAGTTCTTC
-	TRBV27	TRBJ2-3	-	CASSWDARNTQYF	TGTGCCAGCAGTTGGGACGCTAGGAATACGCAGTATTTT
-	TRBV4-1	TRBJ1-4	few	CASSPQHGSNEKLFF	TGCGCCAGCAGCCCCCAACACGGCTCCAATGAAAAACTGTTTTTT
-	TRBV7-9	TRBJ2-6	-	CASSPMSSYVPSGANVLTF	TGTGCCAGCAGCCCCATGAGCTCCTATGTTCCCTCTGGGGCCAACGTCCTGACTTTC
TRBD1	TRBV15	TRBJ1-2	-	CATSTGQAAGYGYTF	TGTGCCACCAGCACAGGACAGGCCGCTGGGTATGGCTACACCTTC
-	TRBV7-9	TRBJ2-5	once	CASSLALASIETQYF	TGTGCCAGCAGCTTAGCTTTGGCCTCCATCGAGACCCAGTACTTC
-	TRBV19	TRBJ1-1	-	CASSIGQVKTEAFF	TGTGCCAGTAGTATCGGGCAGGTAAAAACTGAAGCTTTCTTT
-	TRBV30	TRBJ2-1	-	CAWSDAGRRDEQFF	TGTGCCTGGAGCGACGCAGGGAGGAGGGATGAGCAGTTCTTC
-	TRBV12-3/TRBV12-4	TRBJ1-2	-	CASSPSSTRGYTF	TGTGCCAGCAGTCCGAGTTCGACTCGTGGCTACACCTTC
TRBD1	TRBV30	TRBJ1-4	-	CAWRGRGATNEKLFF	TGTGCCTGGAGGGGCAGGGGGGCAACTAATGAAAAACTGTTTTTT
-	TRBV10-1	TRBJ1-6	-	CASRQGSYNSPLHF	TGCGCCAGCAGACAGGGATCCTATAATTCACCCCTCCACTTT
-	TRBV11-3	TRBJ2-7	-	CASSFGEGGYEQYF	TGTGCCAGCAGCTTCGGGGAAGGGGGCTACGAGCAGTACTTC
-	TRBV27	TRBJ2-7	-	CASSQTGGLVTYEQYF	TGTGCCAGCAGCCAAACCGGGGGCCTAGTTACCTACGAGCAGTACTTC
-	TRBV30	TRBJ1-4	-	CAWSLPSGPLFF	TGTGCCTGGAGTCTCCCCTCCGGACCTCTGTTTTTT
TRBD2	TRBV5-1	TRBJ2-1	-	CASSFTSGPNEQFF	TGCGCCAGCAGCTTCACTAGCGGGCCCAATGAGCAGTTCTTC
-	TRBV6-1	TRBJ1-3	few	CASSERESSGNTIYF	TGTGCCAGCAGTGAACGGGAATCCTCTGGAAACACCATATATTTT
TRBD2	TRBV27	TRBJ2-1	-	CASSLVGGGAVSNEQFF	TGTGCCAGCAGTTTAGTTGGCGGGGGGGCCGTTTCCAATGAGCAGTTCTTC
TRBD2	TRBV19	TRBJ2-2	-	CASNPAGVTGELFF	TGTGCCAGTAATCCAGCGGGAGTCACCGGGGAGCTGTTTTTT
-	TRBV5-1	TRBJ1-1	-	CASSLVSNTEAFF	TGCGCCAGCAGCTTGGTGTCGAACACTGAAGCTTTCTTT
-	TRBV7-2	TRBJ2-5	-	CASQETGVQETQYF	TGTGCCAGCCAAGAGACGGGGGTCCAAGAGACCCAGTACTTC
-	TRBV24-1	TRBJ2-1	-	CATSEGGGGSYNEQFF	TGTGCCACCAGTGAAGGAGGGGGGGGCTCCTACAATGAGCAGTTCTTC
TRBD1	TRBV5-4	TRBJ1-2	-	CASRNDRGTYGYTF	TGTGCCAGCAGAAACGACAGGGGGACCTATGGCTACACCTTC
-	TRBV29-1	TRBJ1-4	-	CSVEDLAGREEKLFF	TGCAGCGTTGAAGATTTGGCAGGGAGGGAAGAAAAACTGTTTTTT
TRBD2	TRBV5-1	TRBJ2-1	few	CASSTGLAAPEQFF	TGCGCCAGCAGCACGGGACTAGCGGCTCCCGAGCAGTTCTTC
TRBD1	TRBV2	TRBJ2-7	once	CASRGQLGAYEQYF	TGTGCCAGCAGGGGACAGCTTGGAGCCTACGAGCAGTACTTC
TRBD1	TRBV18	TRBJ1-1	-	CASSPPGTGVNTEAFF	TGTGCCAGCTCACCACCCGGGACAGGAGTAAACACTGAAGCTTTCTTT
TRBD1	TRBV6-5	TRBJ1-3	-	CASRTGTDNTIYF	TGTGCCAGCAGGACCGGGACAGACAACACCATATATTTT
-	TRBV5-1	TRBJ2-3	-	CASSLGGLADTQYF	TGCGCCAGCAGCTTGGGGGGACTCGCGGATACGCAGTATTTT
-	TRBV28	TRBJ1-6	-	CASSFQVNSPLHF	TGTGCCAGCAGTTTTCAAGTGAATTCACCCCTCCACTTT
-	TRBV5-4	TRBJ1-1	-	CASSLFEKNTEAFF	TGTGCCAGCAGCTTGTTTGAGAAGAACACTGAAGCTTTCTTT
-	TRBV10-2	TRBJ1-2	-	CASSESGGAYGYTF	TGCGCCAGCAGTGAGTCGGGGGGGGCCTATGGCTACACCTTC
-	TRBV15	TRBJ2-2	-	CATSRGGNTGELFF	TGTGCCACCAGCAGAGGGGGGAACACCGGGGAGCTGTTTTTT
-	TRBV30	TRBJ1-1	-	CAWSIENTEAFF	TGTGCCTGGAGCATTGAGAACACTGAAGCTTTCTTT
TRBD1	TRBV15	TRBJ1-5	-	CATSRDGTALGNQPQHF	TGTGCCACCAGCAGAGATGGGACAGCCCTGGGGAATCAGCCCCAGCATTTT
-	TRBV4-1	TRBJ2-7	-	CASSQESRQSYEQYF	TGCGCCAGCAGCCAAGAATCCCGACAATCCTACGAGCAGTACTTC
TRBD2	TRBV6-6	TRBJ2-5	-	CASGGGREETQYF	TGTGCCAGCGGGGGGGGAAGGGAAGAGACCCAGTACTTC
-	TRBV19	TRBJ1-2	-	CASSTRSGAGAALGGYTF	TGTGCCAGTAGTACCCGGTCGGGGGCGGGGGCCGCTTTGGGGGGCTACACCTTC
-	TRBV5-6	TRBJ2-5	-	CASSPPSQETQYF	TGTGCCAGCAGCCCGCCCTCCCAAGAGACCCAGTACTTC
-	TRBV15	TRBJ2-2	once	CATSRVVTGELFF	TGTGCCACCAGCAGAGTTGTAACCGGGGAGCTGTTTTTT
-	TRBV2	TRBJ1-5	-	CASSGSNQPQHF	TGTGCCAGCAGTGGGTCCAATCAGCCCCAGCATTTT
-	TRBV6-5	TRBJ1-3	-	CASIRDKNSGNTIYF	TGTGCCAGCATTAGAGACAAGAACTCTGGAAACACCATATATTTT
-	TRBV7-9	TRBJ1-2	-	CASSLNSGQYGYTF	TGTGCCAGCAGCTTAAACTCGGGTCAATATGGCTACACCTTC
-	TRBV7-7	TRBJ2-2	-	CASSLASPREYYTGELFF	TGTGCTAGCAGCTTAGCGAGTCCCAGGGAATATTACACCGGGGAGCTGTTTTTT
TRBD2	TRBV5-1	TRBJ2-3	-	CASSLRLAGGGDTQYF	TGCGCCAGCAGCTTAAGACTAGCGGGGGGAGGAGATACGCAGTATTTT
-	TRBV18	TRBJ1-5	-	CASSPRQAVGQPQHF	TGTGCCAGCTCACCACGCCAGGCCGTGGGGCAGCCCCAGCATTTT
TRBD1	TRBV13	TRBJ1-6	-	CASSGQASGNSPLHF	TGTGCCAGCAGCGGACAGGCCTCGGGGAATTCACCCCTCCACTTT
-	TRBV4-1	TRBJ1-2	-	CASSHPTANYGYTF	TGCGCCAGCAGCCACCCGACAGCTAACTATGGCTACACCTTC
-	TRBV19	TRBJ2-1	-	CASSTRTPGNNEQFF	TGTGCCAGTAGTACCCGGACCCCGGGGAACAATGAGCAGTTCTTC
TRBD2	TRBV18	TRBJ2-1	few	CASSPPLAGGGNEQFF	TGTGCCAGCTCACCTCCACTAGCGGGAGGAGGCAATGAGCAGTTCTTC
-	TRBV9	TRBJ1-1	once	CASSVAVVGRQAEAFF	TGTGCCAGCAGCGTAGCTGTAGTGGGGCGACAGGCTGAAGCTTTCTTT
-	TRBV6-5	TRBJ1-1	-	CASSPSWNGEAFF	TGTGCCAGCAGTCCCTCTTGGAACGGTGAAGCTTTCTTT
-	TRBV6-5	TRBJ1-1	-	CASMGPAGMNTEAFF	TGTGCCAGCATGGGACCGGCGGGGATGAACACTGAAGCTTTCTTT
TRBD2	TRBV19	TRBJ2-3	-	CASSRSGRGTDTQYF	TGTGCCAGCAGTAGGTCCGGGAGGGGCACAGATACGCAGTATTTT
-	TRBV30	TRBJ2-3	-	CAWSLGALGTQYF	TGTGCCTGGAGTCTGGGAGCACTAGGTACGCAGTATTTT